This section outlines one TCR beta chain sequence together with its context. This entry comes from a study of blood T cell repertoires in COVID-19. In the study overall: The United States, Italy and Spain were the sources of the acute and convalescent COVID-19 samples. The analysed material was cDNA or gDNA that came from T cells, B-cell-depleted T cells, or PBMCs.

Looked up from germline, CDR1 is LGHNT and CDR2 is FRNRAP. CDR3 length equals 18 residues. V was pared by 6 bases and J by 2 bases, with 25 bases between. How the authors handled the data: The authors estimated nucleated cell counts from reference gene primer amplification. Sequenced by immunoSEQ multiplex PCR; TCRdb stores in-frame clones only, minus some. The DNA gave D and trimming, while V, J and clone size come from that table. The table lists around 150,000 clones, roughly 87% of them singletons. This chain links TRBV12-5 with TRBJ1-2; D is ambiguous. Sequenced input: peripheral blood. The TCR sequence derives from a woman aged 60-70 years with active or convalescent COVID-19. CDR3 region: CASGIRAGFGGFNYGYTF. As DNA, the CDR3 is TGTGCTAGTGGAATCCGGGCGGGTTTTGGAGGGTTCAACTATGGCTACACCTTC.